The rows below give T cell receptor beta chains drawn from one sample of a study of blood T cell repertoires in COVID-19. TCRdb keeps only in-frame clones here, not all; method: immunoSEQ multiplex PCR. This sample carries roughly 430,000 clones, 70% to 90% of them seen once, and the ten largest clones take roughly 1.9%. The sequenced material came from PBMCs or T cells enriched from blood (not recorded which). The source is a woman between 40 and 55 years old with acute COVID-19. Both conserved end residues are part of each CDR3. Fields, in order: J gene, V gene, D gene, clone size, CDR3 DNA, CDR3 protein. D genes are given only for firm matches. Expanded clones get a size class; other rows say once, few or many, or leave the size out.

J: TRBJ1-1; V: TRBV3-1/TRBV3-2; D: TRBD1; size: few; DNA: TGTGCCAGCAGCCGTTTTACAGGGGCCACTGAAGCTTTCTTT; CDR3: CASSRFTGATEAFF
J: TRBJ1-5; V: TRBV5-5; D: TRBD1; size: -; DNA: TGTGCCAGCAGCCATGACAGGGCGAATCAGCCCCAGCATTTT; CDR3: CASSHDRANQPQHF
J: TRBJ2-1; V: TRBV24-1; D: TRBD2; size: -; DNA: TGTGCCACCAGTAAGGCCGGGACTAGCGGGGCCAATGAGCAGTTCTTC; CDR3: CATSKAGTSGANEQFF
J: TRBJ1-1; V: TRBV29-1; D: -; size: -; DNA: TGCAGCGCCCTAAGAGGGGGAAACACTGAAGCTTTCTTT; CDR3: CSALRGGNTEAFF
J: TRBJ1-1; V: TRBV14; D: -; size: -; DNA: TGTGCCAGCAGCCAAGATGGAGATCAAGCTTTCTTT; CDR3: CASSQDGDQAFF
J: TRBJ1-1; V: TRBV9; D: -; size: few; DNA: TGTGCCAGCTCCGCCCGGGGGGGGGCTGAAGCTTTCTTT; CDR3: CASSARGGAEAFF
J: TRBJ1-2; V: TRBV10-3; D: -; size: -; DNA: TGTGCCATCAGTGAGAACAGCTATGGCTACACCTTC; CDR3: CAISENSYGYTF
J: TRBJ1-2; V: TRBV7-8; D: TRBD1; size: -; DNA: TGTGCCAGCAGGGGTCAGGGGGCGGGCTATGGCTACACCTTC; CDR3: CASRGQGAGYGYTF
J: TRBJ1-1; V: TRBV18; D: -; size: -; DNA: TGTGCCAGCTCACGGGCGGGGAGGACTGAAGCTTTCTTT; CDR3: CASSRAGRTEAFF
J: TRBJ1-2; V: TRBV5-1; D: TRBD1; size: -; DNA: TGCGCCAGCAGTTTGGGACAGGCAAACTATGGCTACACCTTC; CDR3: CASSLGQANYGYTF
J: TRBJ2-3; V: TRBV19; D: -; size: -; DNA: TGTGCCAGTAGTATAGATCGGGAGGATACGCAGTATTTT; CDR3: CASSIDREDTQYF
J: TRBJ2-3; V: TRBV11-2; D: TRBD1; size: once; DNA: TGTGCCAGCAGCCCCGGACAGGGGGCCAACACAGATACGCAGTATTTT; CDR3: CASSPGQGANTDTQYF
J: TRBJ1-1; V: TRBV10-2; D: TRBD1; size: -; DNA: TGCGCCAGCAGTGAGTATTCGAGGGGGCGGGACACTGAAGCTTTCTTT; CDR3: CASSEYSRGRDTEAFF
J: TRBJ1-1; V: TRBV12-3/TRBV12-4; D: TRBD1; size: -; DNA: TGTGCCAGCACCCGAGGACAGGGAACTGAAGCTTTCTTT; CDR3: CASTRGQGTEAFF
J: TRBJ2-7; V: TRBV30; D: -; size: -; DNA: TGTGCCTGGAGTCGCCCTCAAACAGACGAGCAGTACTTC; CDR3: CAWSRPQTDEQYF
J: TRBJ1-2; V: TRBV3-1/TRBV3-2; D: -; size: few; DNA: TGTGCCAGCAGCCCGGACAGTGAATATGGCTACACCTTC; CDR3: CASSPDSEYGYTF
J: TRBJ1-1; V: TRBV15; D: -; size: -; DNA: TGTGCCACCAGCAGAGATGAGGCAGGGGAGAGGGGAGCTTTCTTT; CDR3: CATSRDEAGERGAFF
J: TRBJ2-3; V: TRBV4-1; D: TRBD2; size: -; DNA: TGCGCCAGCAGCCAAGGGAGCGGGGGAGGCACAGATACGCAGTATTTT; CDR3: CASSQGSGGGTDTQYF
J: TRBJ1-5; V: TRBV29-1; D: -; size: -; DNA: TGCAGCGTCATACAGGGATCCAATCAGCCCCAGCATTTT; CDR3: CSVIQGSNQPQHF
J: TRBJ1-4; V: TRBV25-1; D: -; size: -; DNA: TGTGCCAGCAGTGAATCAGGGGTTAATGAAAAACTGTTTTTT; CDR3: CASSESGVNEKLFF
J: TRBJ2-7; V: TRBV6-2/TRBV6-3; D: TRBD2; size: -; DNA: TGTGCCAGCAGTTATCGTGTGGCTAGCGGGGACTATCCGGGAGAGCAGTACTTC; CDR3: CASSYRVASGDYPGEQYF
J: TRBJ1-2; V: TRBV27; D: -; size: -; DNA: TGTGCCAGCATTCTTCAGGCCCGTGGCTACACCTTC; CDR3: CASILQARGYTF
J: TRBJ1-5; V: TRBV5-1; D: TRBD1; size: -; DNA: TGCGCCAGCAGCTCATCGGGACAGGTCAATCAGCCCCAGCATTTT; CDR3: CASSSSGQVNQPQHF
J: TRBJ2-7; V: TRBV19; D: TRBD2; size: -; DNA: TGTGCCAGTAGTGGGACTCGGAGCGGGGTATCCTACGAGCAGTACTTC; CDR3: CASSGTRSGVSYEQYF
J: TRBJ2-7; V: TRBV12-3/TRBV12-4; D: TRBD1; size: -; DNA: TGTGCCAGCAGTTTCGGAGGACAGGGGGTAACCTCTTTC; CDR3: CASSFGGQGVTSF
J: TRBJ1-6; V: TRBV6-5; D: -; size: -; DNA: TGTGCCAGCAGTTACCGGGGGACGGATAATTCACCCCTCCACTTT; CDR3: CASSYRGTDNSPLHF